A single sample is the source of the 25 T cell receptor beta chains below, sequenced in a study of T cells after yellow fever vaccination. One entry per CDR3 protein results from TCRdb running MiXCR on the 5' RACE reads. The table shows under 600,000 distinct CDR3 sequences, with approximately 15% occurring only once. Sample: PBMCs, taken on the day of the yellow fever booster vaccination. The source is a young man who received the YFV17D yellow fever vaccine.

This clonotype was found a few times. The chain is built from TRBV5-1 and TRBJ2-7; the D is unclear. The CDR3 contains 12 residues. V was cut by 4 bases and J by 5 bases, with 10 bases left in between. In germline, CDR1 is SGHRS, CDR2 YFSETQ. The CDR3 loop reads CASSELDHEQYF. The DNA for the CDR3 is TGCGCCAGCAGCGAGTTGGACCACGAGCAGTACTTC.

V gene TRBV12-3 or TRBV12-4 combines with J gene TRBJ1-3; 7 bases match TRBD1. This CDR3 is built from 17 residues. V shed 2 bases, J shed 0 bases, and the junction held 7 bases outside the gene matches. CDR3 DNA: TGTGCCAGCAGTTTATCTAGGGGGCGGATCTCTGGAAACACCATATATTTT. This encodes CASSLSRGRISGNTIYF.

This sequence joins TRBV20-1 and TRBJ1-5; D gene uncertain. Germline V gene data show CDR1 as DFQATT and CDR2 as SNEGSKA (reference sequence). The V end was cut by 2 bases, the J end by 2 bases, with 10 bases between. The CDR3 runs to 14 residues. The CDR3 region has the DNA TGCAGTGCTAGAAGAGGGATCGGCAATCAGCCCCAGCATTTT. It encodes CSARRGIGNQPQHF.

The rearrangement joins TRBV9 to TRBJ2-5; maybe TRBD2 (6 bases). Trimming took 1 base from V and 5 from J, leaving 15 bases between them. CDR1 is SGDLS and CDR2 is YYNGEE in the germline V gene. This CDR3 region has 15 residues. CDR3 region: CASSVTGAKGETQYF. CDR3 sequence (DNA): TGTGCCAGCAGCGTAACGGGAGCCAAAGGGGAGACCCAGTACTTC.

The V call is TRBV7-8, the J call TRBJ2-5; TRBD1 matches at 7 bases. The CDR3 consists of 14 residues. CDR1 and CDR2 (germline): SGHVS, FQNEAQ. The ends lost 6 bases at V and 5 bases at J; junction bases unmatched: 9. In DNA form, the CDR3 reads TGTGCCAGCAGACCCGACAGGGAAGGCGAGACCCAGTACTTC. Its translation is CASRPDREGETQYF.

The V gene is TRBV5-1, the J gene TRBJ1-1; 9 bases fit TRBD1. V lost 4 bases, J lost 6 bases, and 7 bases stayed unmatched. Germline assignment: CDR1 SGHRS and CDR2 YFSETQ. This CDR3 has 14 residues. CDR3 sequence reads: CASSDTGGAAEAFF. CDR3 nucleotide sequence: TGCGCCAGCAGCGATACAGGGGGCGCCGCTGAAGCTTTCTTT. Looking up the rest from reference TRBV5-1 and TRBJ1-1 gives the full variable domain: KAGVTQTPRYLIKTRGQQVTLSCSPISGHRSVSWYQQTPGQGLQFLFEYFSETQRNKGNFPGRFSGRQFSNSRSEMNVSTLELGDSALYLCASSDTGGAAEAFFGQGTRLTVV.

This clonotype showed up many times. The genes are TRBV7-2 and TRBJ2-2, with TRBD2 identical over 7 bases. With V trimmed by 1 base and J by 6 bases, 2 bases remained unmatched. This CDR3 is built from 14 residues. The germline gives CDR1 SGHTA, CDR2 FQGNSA. CDR3 amino acids: CASSLGGSAGELFF. In DNA, the CDR3 is TGTGCCAGCAGCTTAGGCGGGAGTGCCGGGGAGCTGTTTTTT.

This clonotype was found a few times. The V gene is TRBV7-2, the J gene TRBJ2-1; 9 bases are a match to TRBD2. The germline gives CDR1 SGHTA, CDR2 FQGNSA. Trimming cost V 1 base and J 7 bases; bases outside gene matches: 5. The CDR3 runs 15 residues. CDR3 sequence reads: CASSLVAGVTNEQFF. CDR3 coding DNA: TGTGCCAGCAGCTTAGTAGCGGGAGTTACTAATGAGCAGTTCTTC.

This clonotype occurred a few times. The chain is built from TRBV4-3 and TRBJ2-1; D possibly corresponds to TRBD2 (6 bases). V lost 1 base, J lost 0 bases, and 10 bases lay in between. CDR1 is LGHNA and CDR2 is YSLEER in the germline V gene. This CDR3 is 16 amino acids long. The DNA for the CDR3 is TGCGCCAGCAGCCAAGGGGACTGGGGCTCCTACAATGAGCAGTTCTTC. Amino acid sequence: CASSQGDWGSYNEQFF.

This clonotype came up a few times. The gene calls are TRBV6-2 or TRBV6-3 and TRBJ2-2; D remains ambiguous. The CDR3 extends over 15 amino acids. Germline assignment: CDR1 MNHEY and CDR2 SVGEGT. Trimming stripped 3 bases from V and 6 bases from J, with 14 bases between. CDR3 protein: CASSYGIVFPGELFF. CDR3 DNA sequence: TGTGCCAGCAGTTATGGAATAGTCTTTCCCGGGGAGCTGTTTTTT.

This clonotype came up many times. The chain carries TRBV2 and TRBJ1-5; no definite D call. Trimming shortened V by 3 bases and J by 0 bases, and 9 bases separated the two germline ends. Germline V gene sequence: CDR1 SNHLY, CDR2 FYNNEI. The CDR3 runs to 15 residues. Here the CDR3 DNA reads TGTGCCAGCAGTGAGAGGCTTTATAGCAATCAGCCCCAGCATTTT. It yields the protein CASSERLYSNQPQHF.

This clonotype showed up many times. The rearrangement links TRBV7-9 to TRBJ1-4; perhaps TRBD1 as D (5 bases). There are 15 residues in the CDR3. V was clipped by 4 bases and J by 12 bases, with 21 bases between them. Germline values: CDR1 SEHNR, CDR2 FQNEAQ (reference sequence). The CDR3 reads CASSSTGVGVKELFF. The CDR3 bases are TGTGCCAGCAGCTCCACAGGAGTGGGAGTGAAGGAACTGTTTTTT. The whole variable domain, remainder taken from reference TRBV7-9 and TRBJ1-4, is DTGVSQNPRHKITKRGQNVTFRCDPISEHNRLYWYRQTLGQGPEFLTYFQNEAQLEKSRLLSDRFSAERPKGSFSTLEIQRTEQGDSAMYLCASSSTGVGVKELFFGSGTQLSVL.

The genes are TRBV5-1 and TRBJ1-6; 8 bases are shared with TRBD1. CDR1 SGHRS and CDR2 YFSETQ come from the germline V gene. This CDR3 is built from 16 residues. Unmatched junction bases numbered 2, after V lost 0 bases and J lost 3 bases. The CDR3 sequence: CASSLGGTGYNSPLHF. CDR3 nucleotide sequence: TGCGCCAGCAGCTTGGGGGGGACAGGCTATAATTCACCCCTCCACTTT.

The J gene is TRBJ2-6, the V gene TRBV30; D may be TRBD2 (5 bases). V was pared by 2 bases and J by 6 bases, with 11 bases between. The CDR3 covers 14 residues. The V gene's germline CDR1 is GTSNPN and CDR2 SVGIG (reference sequence). CDR3 amino acids: CAWSSQRSANVLTF. In DNA, the CDR3 is TGTGCCTGGAGTAGCCAGCGGTCGGCCAACGTCCTGACTTTC. The full variable domain, its missing parts supplied by reference TRBV30 and TRBJ2-6, is SQTIHQWPATLVQPVGSPLSLECTVEGTSNPNLYWYRQAAGRGLQLLFYSVGIGQISSEVPQNLSASRPQDRQFILSSKKLLLSDSGFYLCAWSSQRSANVLTFGAGSRLTVL.

The CDR3 here is CASSLGHSSYNSPLHF. In DNA form, the CDR3 reads TGTGCCAGCAGTTTGGGCCACAGCTCCTATAATTCACCCCTCCACTTT. The chain joins TRBV28 to TRBJ1-6; D uncertain. V lost 3 bases and J 0 bases, leaving 9 bases between the germline ends. Per the germline V gene, CDR1 is MDHEN and CDR2 is SYDVKM. The length of the CDR3 is 16 residues.

This clonotype was seen only a few times. The CDR3 sequence: CSARPSGSPRVEQFF. CDR3 sequence (DNA): TGCAGTGCTAGACCAAGCGGGAGCCCCCGCGTTGAGCAGTTCTTC. The rearrangement links TRBV20-1 to TRBJ2-1; TRBD2 matches at 8 bases. Trimming took 2 bases from V and 9 from J; bases not matched to a gene: 12. The CDR3 spans 15 residues. Germline V gene sequence: CDR1 DFQATT, CDR2 SNEGSKA (reference sequence).

This clonotype was detected only a few times. The chain recombines TRBV11-1 with TRBJ2-7, with 11 positions matching TRBD2. V lost 5 bases and J lost 1; bases outside the gene matches: 19. The CDR3 is 20 amino acids. Germline assignment: CDR1 SGHAT and CDR2 FQDESV (reference sequence). CDR3 DNA: TGTGCCAGCAGCGTAGGCATCCCGGGTAGCGGGAGGGCCGGGTCCTACGAGCAGTACTTC. It specifies CASSVGIPGSGRAGSYEQYF.

This chain uses TRBV6-5 with TRBJ1-1; unclear D gene. Trimming shortened V by 2 bases and J by 1 base, and 11 bases separated the two germline ends. The CDR3 has 15 residues. Germline lookup yields CDR1 MNHEY and CDR2 SVGAGI. The CDR3 DNA is TGTGCCAGCAGTTACGGAGGGATCGGGAACACTGAAGCTTTCTTT. This encodes CASSYGGIGNTEAFF.

The chain links TRBV7-9 to TRBJ2-2, with a weak D call TRBD2 (5 bases). The V end lost 2 bases, the J end lost 1 base, and 8 bases lay between the germline ends. The CDR3 extends over 15 amino acids. Germline assignment: CDR1 SEHNR and CDR2 FQNEAQ (reference sequence). The DNA of the CDR3 is TGTGCCAGCAGCTTACCAGCGGTGAACACCGGGGAGCTGTTTTTT. Translated: CASSLPAVNTGELFF.

The J gene is TRBJ2-7, the V gene TRBV5-1, with D maybe TRBD1 (6 bases). Trimming took 0 bases from V and 2 from J, leaving 15 bases between them. The CDR3 contains 16 residues. Germline CDR1 SGHRS, CDR2 YFSETQ. This CDR3 reads CASSLARGAGAYEQYF. CDR3 DNA: TGCGCCAGCAGCTTGGCCAGGGGCGCCGGCGCCTACGAGCAGTACTTC. Variable domain in full (rest from reference TRBV5-1 and TRBJ2-7): KAGVTQTPRYLIKTRGQQVTLSCSPISGHRSVSWYQQTPGQGLQFLFEYFSETQRNKGNFPGRFSGRQFSNSRSEMNVSTLELGDSALYLCASSLARGAGAYEQYFGPGTRLTVT.

Here the CDR3 DNA reads TGTGCCAGCAGCGAGGGGACCGCTGGAAACACCATATATTTT. This encodes CASSEGTAGNTIYF. V usage is TRBV9 and J usage is TRBJ1-3; D possibly corresponds to TRBD1 (5 bases). The CDR3 totals 14 residues. Trimming removed 3 bases at V and 2 bases at J, with 9 bases between. The germline CDR1 and CDR2 sequences are SGDLS and YYNGEE.

The V and J genes are TRBV6-1 and TRBJ2-7; no reliable D call. The ends were cut back, 6 bases at V and 6 bases at J, with 18 bases in the middle. The CDR3 consists of 14 residues. Germline-derived CDR1 and CDR2 are MNHNS and SASEGT. The CDR3, as DNA: TGTGCCAGCAGCGATGAGGAGCTTCTTCCCGAGCAGTACTTC. This encodes CASSDEELLPEQYF.

This sequence joins TRBV7-3 and TRBJ1-1; D is ambiguous. Germline CDR1 is SGHTA and CDR2 is FQGTGA. This CDR3 spans 13 amino acids. V was shortened by 5 bases and J by 4 bases, with 11 bases between the two germline ends. CDR3 sequence: CASSHGVGTEAFF. For the CDR3, the DNA is TGTGCCAGCAGCCACGGAGTGGGCACTGAAGCTTTCTTT.

This chain links TRBV4-3 with TRBJ1-4; maybe TRBD1 (5 bases). V lost 3 bases to trimming and J lost 5 bases, with 13 bases between them. Looked up from germline, CDR1 is LGHNA and CDR2 is YSLEER. This CDR3 has 15 residues. CDR3 bases: TGCGCCAGCAGCCAGGCCGGGGCAGGCAATGAAAAACTGTTTTTT. Translated, it gives CASSQAGAGNEKLFF.

V usage is TRBV7-2 and J usage is TRBJ2-1; D tentatively reads TRBD1 or TRBD2 (5 bases each). Trimming took off 5 bases at V and 6 bases at J, with 17 bases between the two ends. Germline CDR1 reads SGHTA; CDR2 reads FQGNSA. CDR3 length: 15 residues. The CDR3 is CASSPGTLERNEQFF. The CDR3 DNA is TGTGCCAGCAGCCCCGGGACCCTCGAGCGCAATGAGCAGTTCTTC.